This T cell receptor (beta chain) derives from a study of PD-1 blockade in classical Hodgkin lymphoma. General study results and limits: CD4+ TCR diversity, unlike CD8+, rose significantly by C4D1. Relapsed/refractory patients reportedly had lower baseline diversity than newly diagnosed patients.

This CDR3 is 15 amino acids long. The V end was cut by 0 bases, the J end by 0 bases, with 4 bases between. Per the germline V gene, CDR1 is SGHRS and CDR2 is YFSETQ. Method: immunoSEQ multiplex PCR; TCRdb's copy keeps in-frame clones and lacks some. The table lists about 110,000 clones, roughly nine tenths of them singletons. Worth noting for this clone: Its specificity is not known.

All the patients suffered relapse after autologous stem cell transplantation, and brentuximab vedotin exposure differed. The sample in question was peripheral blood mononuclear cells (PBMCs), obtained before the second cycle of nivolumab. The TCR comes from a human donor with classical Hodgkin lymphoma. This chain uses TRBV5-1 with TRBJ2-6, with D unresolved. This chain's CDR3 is CASSLGPSGANVLTF. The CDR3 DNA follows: TGCGCCAGCAGCTTGGGCCCCTCTGGGGCCAACGTCCTGACTTTC.